Shown below are 32 T cell receptor beta chains from a single sample sequenced in a study of graft-versus-host responses after intestinal transplantation. Sequenced by immunoSEQ multiplex PCR; TCRdb stores in-frame clones only, minus some. The sample has roughly 10,000 clones; less than 35% are singletons. Labeling with CFSE marked about 200,000 responder cells, which were plated with about 200,000 irradiated, violet-dye-labeled stimulator cells. The specimen comprised alloreactive CD8+ T cells from a mixed lymphocyte reaction culture, sampled before intestinal transplant. Subset noted: CFSE-low proliferating T cells sorted from roughly six-day pre-transplant mixed lymphocyte reaction (GvH or HvG direction). The receptors were gathered from a human patient who received an intestinal transplant.

Concerning this clone itself: Relative to the germline gene, one junction end is altered; a read error may explain this. The sample carries other DNA sequences with the same CDR3. The chain carries TRBV18 and TRBJ2-1, with D possibly TRBD1 on 5 matching bases. The CDR3 loop spans 16 amino acids. CDR1 is KGHSH and CDR2 is LQKENI in the germline V gene. The CDR3 region has the DNA TGTGCCAGCTCACCGGGGCTGGCCGGCTCCTACAATGAGCAATTCTTC. Translation: CASSPGLAGSYNEQFF.

Only a few counts were recorded for this clone. The chain carries TRBV13 and TRBJ2-1; D is unresolved. The CDR3 length is 13 residues. CDR1 and CDR2 (germline): PRHDT, FYEKMQ (reference sequence). V lost 1 base to trimming and J lost 7 bases, with 8 bases between them. CDR3 coding DNA: TGTGCCAGCAGCTTAGCCAACAGAAATGAGCAGTTCTTC. Translated, it gives CASSLANRNEQFF.

This chain connects TRBV10-3 to TRBJ1-1, with a tentative D call TRBD1 (6 bases). The CDR3 is made up of 12 amino acids. Trimming pared 11 bases from V and 4 bases from J, leaving 14 bases between. In germline, CDR1 is ENHRY, CDR2 SYGVKD. CDR3 sequence: CAAQGSGTEAFF. As DNA, the CDR3 is TGTGCCGCACAGGGATCGGGCACTGAAGCTTTCTTT.

The chain has TRBV15 and TRBJ2-1; no definite D call. The germline V and J ends were trimmed by 0 bases and 4 bases, with 13 bases remaining between them. The CDR3 spans 16 residues. Germline loops: CDR1 LNHNV, CDR2 YYDKDF (reference sequence). CDR3 residues: CATSRDSPLTYNEQFF. The CDR3 bases are TGTGCCACCAGCAGAGATTCTCCCCTAACGTACAATGAGCAGTTCTTC.

This clone was seen a handful of times. The rearrangement links TRBV13 to TRBJ2-5, with 9 bases matching TRBD2. Germline CDR1 is PRHDT and CDR2 is FYEKMQ (reference sequence). With V trimmed by 5 bases and J by 1 base, 8 bases remained unmatched. CDR3 size: 16 residues. In DNA, the CDR3 is TGTGCCAGCAGCCACCTGACTAGCGGAACCCAAGAGACCCAGTACTTC. This translates into CASSHLTSGTQETQYF.

The chain is built from TRBV7-9 and TRBJ2-5; TRBD2 is a possible D gene (6 bases). Germline-derived CDR1 and CDR2 are SEHNR and FQNEAQ (reference sequence). With 10 bases removed from V and 2 bases from J, the gap between germline ends came to 14 bases. This CDR3 contains 13 residues. The CDR3 region is CAIGLQNQETQYF. DNA for the CDR3: TGTGCCATAGGACTACAAAATCAAGAGACCCAGTACTTC.

This chain uses TRBV9 with TRBJ2-7, with D perhaps matching TRBD2 (5 bases). Trimming shortened V by 3 bases and J by 2 bases, and 9 bases separated the two germline ends. CDR3 length equals 13 residues. Germline CDR1 is SGDLS and CDR2 is YYNGEE. In nucleotides, the CDR3 is TGTGCCAGCAGCGGGACTCCCACCTACGAGCAGTACTTC. Its translation is CASSGTPTYEQYF.

This clone has just a few counts. This chain links TRBV5-4 with TRBJ2-7; TRBD2 matches 7 bases. Looked up from germline, CDR1 is SGHNT and CDR2 is YYREEE (reference sequence). The CDR3 sequence is 12 residues long. The ends lost 4 bases at V and 4 bases at J; junction bases unmatched: 2. The CDR3 loop is CASSPGGYEQYF. CDR3 nucleotide sequence: TGTGCCAGCAGCCCCGGGGGGTACGAGCAGTACTTC.

This clone occurred a few times. V is TRBV6-6 and J is TRBJ1-5, with D perhaps TRBD1 (5 bases). Trimming stripped 6 bases from V and 0 bases from J, with 15 bases between. CDR1 and CDR2 (germline): MNHNY, SVGAGI (reference sequence). This CDR3 region has 16 residues. As DNA, the CDR3 is TGTGCCAGCAGCCAAATCAGGGCGGCTAGCAATCAGCCCCAGCATTTT. Translating it yields CASSQIRAASNQPQHF.

CDR3 sequence (DNA): TGTGCTAGTGGTGCCCCGGGAGCCCAAGAGACCCAGTACTTC. This sequence encodes CASGAPGAQETQYF. The chain joins TRBV12-5 to TRBJ2-5, with a weak D call TRBD2 (6 bases). The ends were cut back, 5 bases at V and 1 base at J, with 11 bases in the middle. The CDR3 spans 14 residues. Germline assignment: CDR1 LGHNT and CDR2 FRNRAP. The variable domain in full, completed from reference TRBV12-5 and TRBJ2-5, reads DARVTQTPRHKVTEMGQEVTMRCQPILGHNTVFWYRQTMMQGLELLAYFRNRAPLDDSGMPKDRFSAEMPDATLATLKIQPSEPRDSAVYFCASGAPGAQETQYFGPGTRLLVL.

This clone is termed medium-sized (0.01 to 0.1%). This chain uses TRBV6-5 with TRBJ2-7, with unresolved D. The length of the CDR3 is 14 residues. In germline, CDR1 is MNHEY, CDR2 SVGAGI. V lost 5 bases and J lost 4, with 15 bases in between. CDR3 sequence reads: CASSTPGAGYEQYF. In DNA form, the CDR3 reads TGTGCCAGCAGTACCCCAGGTGCAGGTTACGAGCAGTACTTC.

This clone has more than one count but fewer than ten. V usage is TRBV7-6 and J usage is TRBJ2-1, with D unresolved. This CDR3 has 14 amino acids. The V gene lost 1 base and the J gene lost 0 bases, with 4 bases spanning the gap. Germline values: CDR1 SGHVS, CDR2 FNYEAQ. The DNA for the CDR3 is TGTGCCAGCAGCTTAGTGAGCTCCTACAATGAGCAGTTCTTC. This sequence encodes CASSLVSSYNEQFF.

This clone was seen a handful of times. This chain joins TRBV2 and TRBJ2-1; 10 positions agree with TRBD1. V was pared by 8 bases and J by 7 bases, with 2 bases of the junction left unmatched. This CDR3 has 12 amino acids. Germline assignment: CDR1 SNHLY and CDR2 FYNNEI. The CDR3 DNA reads TGTGCCAGCGGGACAGGGGTGAATGAGCAGTTCTTC. Translation gives CASGTGVNEQFF.

Turning to this clone: Other DNA sequences in this sample translate to the same CDR3. The rearrangement uses TRBV4-1 and TRBJ2-7, with 10 bases lining up with TRBD2. CDR3 length: 18 amino acids. Germline-derived CDR1 and CDR2 are MGHRA and YSYEKL. V was clipped by 1 base and J by 0 bases; unmatched bases: 9. CDR3 amino acids: CASSQVPSSGGSSYEQYF. The CDR3 nucleotides read TGCGCCAGCAGCCAAGTTCCGTCTAGCGGGGGTAGCTCCTACGAGCAGTACTTC.

This clone was detected only a few times. J is TRBJ1-1 and V is TRBV29-1, with D possibly being TRBD1 (6 bases). This CDR3 region has 12 residues. Trimming stripped 2 bases from V and 7 bases from J, with 11 bases between. Germline CDR1 reads SQVTM; CDR2 reads ANQGSEA. As DNA, the CDR3 is TGCAGCGTTGAACCGGGACACCATGAAGCTTTCTTT. This sequence encodes CSVEPGHHEAFF. The full variable domain, in which reference TRBV29-1 and TRBJ1-1 provide the parts outside the CDR3, is SAVISQKPSRDICQRGTSLTIQCQVDSQVTMMFWYRQQPGQSLTLIATANQGSEATYESGFVIDKFPISRPNLTFSTLTVSNMSPEDSSIYLCSVEPGHHEAFFGQGTRLTVV.

This clone turned up a few times. Germline is not matched at one junction end, which may reflect a read error. J is TRBJ2-2 and V is TRBV25-1; perhaps TRBD2 as D (5 bases). Per the germline V gene, CDR1 is MGHDK and CDR2 is SYGVNS. The CDR3 contains 10 residues. The CDR3 DNA reads TGTGCCAGCGGGCACCGGGGAGCTGTTTTT. Translating it yields CASGHRGAVF.

There are a few counts of this clone. This chain joins TRBV5-6 and TRBJ2-7; D gene uncertain. Germline CDR1 is SGHDT and CDR2 is YYEEEE. This CDR3 has 13 amino acids. The ends were cut back, 3 bases at V and 2 bases at J, with 9 bases in the middle. CDR3 coding DNA: TGTGCCAGCAGCTATGACACAGCCTACGAGCAGTACTTC. It encodes CASSYDTAYEQYF.

The chain employs TRBV18 and TRBJ2-7; D ambiguous. In germline, CDR1 is KGHSH, CDR2 LQKENI. V lost 1 base, J lost 0 bases, and 13 bases lay in between. The CDR3 sequence is 16 residues long. The CDR3 protein is CASSPLSFRSSYEQYF. CDR3 in DNA: TGTGCCAGCTCACCACTAAGCTTTAGGAGCTCCTACGAGCAGTACTTC.

This clone was picked up one time. The chain uses TRBV27 and TRBJ1-5; D ambiguous. Trimming took off 4 bases at V and 7 bases at J, with 11 bases between the two ends. The CDR3 contains 13 residues. Germline V lookup: CDR1 MNHEY, CDR2 SMNVEV (reference sequence). The CDR3 reads CASSSRFSQPQHF. CDR3 in DNA: TGTGCCAGCAGTTCTAGGTTTAGCCAGCCCCAGCATTTT.

This clone appeared a few times. The chain links TRBV2 to TRBJ1-1; D not certain. Germline assignment: CDR1 SNHLY and CDR2 FYNNEI. The CDR3 consists of 13 residues. V lost 6 bases and J 2 bases, leaving 10 bases between the germline ends. Here the CDR3 reads CASSPLLNTEAFF. The CDR3 nucleotides are TGTGCCAGCAGCCCTTTATTAAACACTGAAGCTTTCTTT.

The chain carries TRBV27 and TRBJ2-5; the D gene is possibly TRBD2 (7 bases). The CDR3 is 15 residues long. CDR1 MNHEY and CDR2 SMNVEV come from the germline V gene (reference sequence). V gave up 4 bases and J gave up 1 base, with 13 bases separating them. DNA for the CDR3: TGTGCCAGCAGTTCCCCCCGGGGGGCCCAAGAGACCCAGTACTTC. It yields the protein CASSSPRGAQETQYF.

This clone has just a few counts. V usage is TRBV5-6 and J usage is TRBJ1-1; D possibly corresponds to TRBD1 (6 bases). Looked up from germline, CDR1 is SGHDT and CDR2 is YYEEEE. This CDR3 is built from 14 residues. Trimming took off 4 bases at V and 4 bases at J, with 14 bases between the two ends. This chain's CDR3 is CASSLTGLGTEAFF. The CDR3 coding sequence is TGTGCCAGCAGCCTAACAGGGTTGGGCACTGAAGCTTTCTTT.

This chain links TRBV6-5 with TRBJ1-1; D gene uncertain. Germline CDR1 reads MNHEY; CDR2 reads SVGAGI. The CDR3 consists of 12 residues. Trimming took off 5 bases at V and 7 bases at J, with 11 bases between the two ends. The CDR3 DNA follows: TGTGCCAGCAGTGCCGGAGTGGGTGAAGCTTTCTTT. It encodes CASSAGVGEAFF.

This clone came up a few times. V gene TRBV25-1 combines with J gene TRBJ1-6; D might be TRBD1 (6 bases). The germline CDR1 and CDR2 sequences are MGHDK and SYGVNS. The germline V and J ends were trimmed by 5 bases and 9 bases, with 11 bases remaining between them. This CDR3 contains 13 residues. CDR3 residues: CASSPLTGSPLHF. The CDR3 DNA is TGTGCCAGCAGTCCCCTGACAGGTTCACCCCTCCACTTT.

The chain recombines TRBV13 with TRBJ2-7; 8 bases align to TRBD1. Germline V lookup: CDR1 PRHDT, CDR2 FYEKMQ (reference sequence). The CDR3 extends over 14 amino acids. With V trimmed by 0 bases and J by 5 bases, 3 bases remained unmatched. The CDR3 bases are TGTGCCAGCAGCTTAGGAGACAGGGGCCACGAGCAGTACTTC. This gives the protein CASSLGDRGHEQYF.

The V gene is TRBV11-2, the J gene TRBJ1-5, with a tentative D call TRBD1 (5 bases). Germline CDR1 reads SGHAT; CDR2 reads FQNNGV. The CDR3 consists of 15 residues. Deletions cut 1 base from V and 1 base from J, with 8 bases between. The CDR3 reads CASSLAGQSNQPQHF. The CDR3 DNA follows: TGTGCCAGCAGCTTAGCAGGGCAAAGCAATCAGCCCCAGCATTTT.

This clone turned up a few times. The chain combines TRBV6-5 with TRBJ1-5; TRBD1 matches at 9 bases. CDR3 length: 15 residues. CDR1 is MNHEY and CDR2 is SVGAGI in the germline V gene. The junction had 6 bases not matched to a gene; V was cut back by 6 bases and J by 3 bases. In DNA, the CDR3 is TGTGCCAGCAGCACCGGGACAGGGAACAATCAGCCCCAGCATTTT. It encodes CASSTGTGNNQPQHF.

This clone qualifies as medium-sized (0.01 to 0.1%). The chain is built from TRBV5-6 and TRBJ2-1, with 8 bases fitting TRBD2. V dropped 4 bases and J dropped 11; count of bases not matched to a gene: 8. The V gene's germline CDR1 is SGHDT and CDR2 YYEEEE. The CDR3 runs to 13 residues. CDR3 residues: CASSAGGGGKQFF. For the CDR3, the DNA is TGTGCCAGCAGCGCCGGGGGGGGTGGGAAGCAGTTCTTC.

The CDR3: CASSLQGEYTEAFF. In DNA, the CDR3 is TGTGCCAGCAGCTTACAGGGGGAATACACTGAAGCTTTCTTT. This chain joins TRBV11-2 and TRBJ1-1, with TRBD1 matching 7 bases. CDR1 is SGHAT and CDR2 is FQNNGV in the germline V gene. This CDR3 comprises 14 residues. The V gene end was trimmed by 2 bases and the J gene end by 3 bases; junction bases not matched to a gene: 3.

This chain uses TRBV7-9 with TRBJ1-4, with 7 nucleotides matching TRBD1. This CDR3 has 14 residues. Germline trimming cut 2 bases from V and 8 bases from J; bases unmatched to any gene: 5. Germline CDR1 SEHNR, CDR2 FQNEAQ (reference sequence). CDR3 amino acids: CASSLFGTDEKLFF. The CDR3 DNA sequence: TGTGCCAGCAGCTTATTTGGGACAGACGAAAAACTGTTTTTT.

This chain connects TRBV27 to TRBJ2-7, with TRBD2 matching over 11 bases. The CDR3 is 13 amino acids. Germline V lookup: CDR1 MNHEY, CDR2 SMNVEV (reference sequence). V trimming: 2 bases; J trimming: 10 bases; junction bases outside the gene matches: 4. The CDR3: CASSLGGLADQYF. The CDR3 DNA follows: TGTGCCAGCAGTTTAGGGGGACTAGCGGATCAGTACTTC.

The chain couples TRBV27 to TRBJ2-7; no clear D. V was pared by 3 bases and J by 2 bases, with 11 bases between. Germline CDR1 is MNHEY and CDR2 is SMNVEV (reference sequence). This CDR3 region has 14 residues. CDR3 in amino acids: CASSFAVVPYEQYF. In DNA, the CDR3 is TGTGCCAGCAGTTTCGCAGTGGTCCCCTACGAGCAGTACTTC.